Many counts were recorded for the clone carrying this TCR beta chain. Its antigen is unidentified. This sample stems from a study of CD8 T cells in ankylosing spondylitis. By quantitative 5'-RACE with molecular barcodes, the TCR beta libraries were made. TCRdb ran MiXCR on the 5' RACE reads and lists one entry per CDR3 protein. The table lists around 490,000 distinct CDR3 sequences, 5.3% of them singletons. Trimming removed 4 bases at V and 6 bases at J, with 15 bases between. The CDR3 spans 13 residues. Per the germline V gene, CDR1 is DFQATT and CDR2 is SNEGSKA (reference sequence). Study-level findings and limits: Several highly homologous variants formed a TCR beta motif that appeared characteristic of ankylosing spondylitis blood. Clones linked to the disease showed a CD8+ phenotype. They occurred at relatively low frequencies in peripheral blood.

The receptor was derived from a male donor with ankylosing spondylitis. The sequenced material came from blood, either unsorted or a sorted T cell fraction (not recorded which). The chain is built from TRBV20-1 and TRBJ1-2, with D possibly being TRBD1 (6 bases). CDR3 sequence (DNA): TGCAGTGCTATGAACTCGGGGGCCGATGGCTACACCTTC. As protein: CSAMNSGADGYTF.